This TCR beta chain was sequenced for a study of T cells in Graves' hyperthyroidism and ophthalmopathy (dated by TCRdb to the late 2010s). Study-wide context: Peripheral blood samples were taken at initial diagnosis, before any treatment was given. To identify TCR V-J signatures that set the groups apart, the researchers used a discovery cohort of 100 patients, made up of 40 to 45 with Graves' ophthalmopathy and 55 to 65 with stable Graves' hyperthyroidism. Prospective prediction of ophthalmopathy was tested in an independent validation cohort consisting of fewer than 20 hyperthyroidism patients and 17 patients who later progressed to ophthalmopathy. The 100 discovery patients were divided at random into training and test sets in a 7:3 ratio. The study also compared thyroid tissue and blood T-cell repertoires from about six Graves' hyperthyroidism patients. After sampling, hyperthyroidism patients received methimazole starting at 30 mg daily, and ophthalmopathy patients received high-dose intravenous methylprednisolone. The paper describes TCR Vbeta CDR3 sequencing of around 130 peripheral blood samples, made up of some 40 ophthalmopathy patients, approximately 76 hyperthyroidism patients and roughly 17 progressor patients. The investigation overall reported the following: No statistical method was used to fix the sample size in advance, and group allocation was not hidden from the investigators. Most expanded thyroid clonotypes (frequency above 0.001) were also detected in blood, suggesting blood repertoires may reflect thyroid immune responses. In validation, the model predicted progression to ophthalmopathy a median of roughly 6.2 months before onset, with around 70% sensitivity and about 72% specificity. Ophthalmopathy was separated from stable hyperthyroidism by a 13 V-J signature model, with around 90% sensitivity and approximately 81% specificity obtained in cross-validation and 80%/75% obtained in testing.

In the ophthalmopathy patients, disease was moderately to severely active, with a Clinical Activity Score of 3 or more, a NOSPECS grade of 4 or more, and a duration of less than 3 months. Exclusion was applied to patients with uncontrolled infections, other autoimmune diseases, pregnancy or lactation. Diagnoses were established on the basis of clinical symptoms, serum thyroxine and TRAb, thyroid ultrasound, and orbital computed tomography. PBMCs were separated from roughly 10 ml of fresh peripheral blood using Ficoll-Paque density gradient centrifugation. Total RNA was extracted using Trizol reagent, and RNA quality was assessed on an Agilent 2100 Bioanalyzer. To note about this clonotype: The antigen this receptor binds is unknown. No quality values exist for individual bases; no much larger clone is one base distant.

In the germline V gene (reference sequence), CDR1 corresponds to MNHEY and CDR2 to SMNVEV. V is clipped by 0 bases and J by 5 bases, and the sequence between their germline boundaries is 11 bases long. From the cysteine through the phenylalanine, the CDR3 covers 14 amino acids. Solely the CDR3 DNA is kept, with 42 bases framed from the first base. The TCR beta CDR3 regions were amplified from the RNA transcripts. For the first round of RT-PCR on the TCR CDR3, the HTBI primer set was used together with the Qiagen OneStep RT-PCR kit. Libraries were constructed in a second round of multiplex PCR, after which size selection and purification were carried out. Paired-end sequencing of the libraries was performed with 100 bp reads on an Illumina HiSeq2000. Concerning the study's data processing: Raw data were processed with SOAPnuke, discarding reads with adapters, uncalled bases, mean Phred below 15, or no exact constant-primer or identifier match. COPE v1.2.5 was used to merge high-quality paired reads, and clonotypes were defined as unique nucleotide sequences. MiTCR v1.1 was used to align clonotypes to the IMGT TRBV, TRBD and TRBJ reference segments. Analysis was restricted to V-J combinations with a frequency above 0.0001, which covered over 98% of repertoires. A TCS score was defined as the ratio of F50 (clonal expansion) to E x V (chaos), with BLOSUM62-based TCRdist applied between CDR3 peptides within each V-J. Welch's t-statistics and random forest reduced 514 V-J features to 13, which were used in a naive Bayes classifier (R e1071). TCRdb reworked the public reads: Q25 trimming with fastp, MiXCR clone assembly, productive beta chains retained. Merged by CDR3 protein, the rows form single entries marked with the most common genes and DNA. None of the V and J calls come from the authors' own analysis; TCRdb made them. The sample records more than 450,000 distinct CDR3 sequences, about 20% of which are singletons. The leading ten clones occupy 47% of the sample.

This receptor was taken from a man aged 35-49 years with Graves' ophthalmopathy. The chain employs TRBV27 and TRBJ2-7; TRBD1 might be the D gene, on 6 matching bases. Input material: blood. The nucleotide sequence is given as TGTGCCAGCAGTTTATCAAACAGGGCAGACGAGCAGTACTTC. Its translation is CASSLSNRADEQYF.